This TCR beta chain was identified during a study of TIL therapy for anti-PD-1-resistant metastatic lung cancer. Study-level points and caveats: Treatment-naive, never-smoker and oncogene-addicted patients were overrepresented in this highly selected cohort.

Time point here: pre-treatment sample, taken before nivolumab and TIL therapy. The immunoSEQ assay was v3. Libraries were sequenced to around 2 million read pairs (survey) or roughly 4.5-6 million (deep). Using immunoSEQ multiplex PCR, the repertoire was profiled, and TCRdb retains in-frame clones only, with some absent. The data hold roughly 23,000 clones, with about two thirds observed a single time. Remarks on this clone: Its specificity is unknown.

Germline lookup yields CDR1 LNHDA and CDR2 SQIVND (reference sequence). The CDR3 is 15 amino acids. Unmatched junction bases numbered 7, after V lost 5 bases and J lost 2 bases. The origin of this receptor is a person aged 25 to 85 with non-small cell lung cancer. The genes are TRBV19 and TRBJ2-3; TRBD2 aligns across 7 bases. The sequenced sample was blood, obtained at baseline. The CDR3 is CASSLRLAPTDTQYF. The CDR3, as DNA: TGTGCCAGTAGTCTAAGACTAGCTCCCACAGATACGCAGTATTTT.